This note documents a single T cell receptor (beta chain) sequence. Its specificity is not known. This record comes from a study of CD8 T cells in Susac syndrome. Study-wide points: The study's TCR sequencing and HLA analysis drew on a certain number of individuals. That number was acknowledged as relatively small.

The CDR3 runs 12 residues. Between the trimmed V and J ends, which lost 5 bases and 6 bases, there was a span of 7 bases. Germline assignment: CDR1 LGHNA and CDR2 YSLEER. RNA amounts of 0.5 to 1 ug underwent reverse transcription with random hexamers. An immunoSEQ multiplex PCR generated amplified TCR beta CDR3 products spanning 54 Vbeta and 13 Jbeta. TCRdb reanalysed the immunoSEQ multiplex PCR reads using MiXCR and keeps one entry per CDR3 protein. The sample contains about 190,000 distinct CDR3 sequences, 85% to 95% of which appear only once. The authors sequenced TCR beta from blood CD8+ and CD4+ T cells. Negative isolation yielded the CD8+ and CD4+ T cells, while FACS enriched the TEMRA cells.

The chain couples TRBV4-3 to TRBJ2-2, with D unclear. The sample taken for sequencing was CD4+ T cells from PBMCs. This clonotype originated in a human donor in good health. For the CDR3, the DNA is TGCGCCAGCAGCTCCCCCGCCGGGGAGCTGTTTTTT. Translating gives CASSSPAGELFF.